This is a list of T cell receptor beta chains from one sample in a study of blood T cell repertoires in COVID-19. Assay: immunoSEQ multiplex PCR; the TCRdb copy retains only in-frame clones and omits some. The table records 100,000 to 150,000 clones, more than 60% of them present only once. Sequencing input: peripheral blood. These TCRs come from a woman in her 70s with acute or convalescent COVID-19. The CDR3 runs from the conserved cysteine through the conserved F or W. The D gene is left open where the match is weak. Rows may omit the clone size; those that give it use once, few, many or a size class.

j_gene	len	v_gene	abundance	d_gene	CDR3aa	CDR3nt
TRBJ1-2	14	TRBV2	few	TRBD1	CASRLDRTFYGYTF	TGTGCCAGCAGATTGGACAGGACCTTCTATGGCTACACCTTC
TRBJ2-7	14	TRBV30	.	.	CAWSEIHGAYEQYF	TGTGCCTGGAGTGAGATACACGGGGCCTACGAGCAGTACTTC
TRBJ1-2	15	TRBV19	.	.	CASSRGRGGNYGYTF	TGTGCCAGTAGCCGAGGGAGAGGAGGGAACTATGGCTACACCTTC
TRBJ2-7	12	TRBV9	.	TRBD2	CASSREGYEQYF	TGTGCCAGCAGCCGGGAGGGCTACGAGCAGTACTTC
TRBJ2-1	13	TRBV20-1	.	.	CSASPGGRDEQFF	TGCAGTGCTAGTCCCGGGGGGCGAGATGAGCAGTTCTTC
TRBJ2-3	16	TRBV27	.	TRBD2	CASSRFLAGGADTQYF	TGTGCCAGCAGCCGATTTCTAGCGGGAGGGGCAGATACGCAGTATTTT
TRBJ2-5	14	TRBV5-6	.	.	CASSLLAREETQYF	TGTGCCAGCAGCTTACTAGCTCGGGAGGAGACCCAGTACTTC
TRBJ1-5	11	TRBV30	few	.	CAWSLGKAQHF	TGTGCCTGGAGTCTAGGCAAGGCCCAGCATTTT
TRBJ1-1	13	TRBV7-3	few	.	CASAGRGNTEAFF	TGTGCCAGCGCCGGAAGGGGGAACACTGAAGCTTTCTTT
TRBJ2-1	15	TRBV5-5	.	TRBD2	CASSQGTSSYNEQFF	TGTGCCAGCAGCCAAGGGACTAGCTCGTACAATGAGCAGTTCTTC
TRBJ1-6	14	TRBV6-2/TRBV6-3	.	.	CASSYSVGAPTLHF	TGTGCCAGCAGTTACTCGGTAGGGGCTCCGACCCTCCACTTT
TRBJ2-7	11	TRBV30	.	.	CAWQTGYEQYF	TGTGCCTGGCAGACAGGTTACGAGCAGTACTTC
TRBJ2-1	13	TRBV7-2	.	.	CASRLVGGSEQFF	TGTGCCAGCAGGCTCGTGGGGGGAAGTGAGCAGTTCTTC
TRBJ2-7	14	TRBV9	.	.	CASSVLAEGYEQYF	TGTGCCAGCAGCGTCTTGGCAGAGGGCTACGAGCAGTACTTC
TRBJ1-5	14	TRBV7-6	once	.	CASSSGHDNQPQHF	TGTGCCAGCAGCTCGGGACACGATAATCAGCCCCAGCATTTT
TRBJ2-5	12	TRBV10-2	.	TRBD2	CATTGGQETQYF	TGCGCCACCACGGGGGGGCAAGAGACCCAGTACTTC
TRBJ1-6	17	TRBV27	.	.	CASSLSLALGVNSPLHF	TGTGCCAGCAGTTTATCTTTAGCCCTAGGAGTGAATTCACCCCTCCACTTT
TRBJ1-3	15	TRBV18	.	TRBD1	CASSSGQNSGNTIYF	TGTGCCAGCTCGTCGGGACAGAACTCTGGAAACACCATATATTTT
TRBJ1-1	14	TRBV9	.	.	CASAEGGGRTEAFF	TGTGCCAGCGCGGAAGGCGGGGGGCGTACTGAAGCTTTCTTT
TRBJ1-3	17	TRBV5-5	.	TRBD1	CASSWGQGSPIGNTIYF	TGTGCCAGCAGCTGGGGACAGGGAAGTCCGATTGGAAACACCATATATTTT
TRBJ2-1	17	TRBV5-6	.	TRBD1	CASSPTGSAISYNEQFF	TGTGCCAGCAGCCCGACAGGGTCGGCAATCTCCTACAATGAGCAGTTCTTC
TRBJ1-1	14	TRBV5-1	.	TRBD1	CASSLGTGLTEAFF	TGCGCCAGCAGCTTGGGGACAGGGCTTACTGAAGCTTTCTTT
TRBJ2-7	15	TRBV5-4	.	.	CASSLARGFPYEQYF	TGTGCCAGCAGCTTGGCCAGGGGTTTTCCCTACGAGCAGTACTTC
TRBJ2-2	16	TRBV7-2	.	TRBD1	CASSLRRDRDVGELFF	TGTGCCAGCAGCTTACGCCGGGACAGGGACGTCGGGGAGCTGTTTTTT
TRBJ2-5	14	TRBV24-1	.	TRBD1	CATSGGDRGETQYF	TGTGCCACCAGTGGGGGGGACAGGGGAGAGACCCAGTACTTC
TRBJ1-2	14	TRBV5-8	.	.	CASSLRGGDYGYTF	TGTGCCAGCAGCTTGAGGGGGGGAGACTATGGCTACACCTTC
TRBJ2-1	15	TRBV28	.	.	CASKQAGASYNEQFF	TGTGCCAGCAAACAGGCAGGGGCGTCCTACAATGAGCAGTTCTTC
TRBJ2-7	15	TRBV7-2	.	TRBD1	CASSLGVHRGNEQYF	TGTGCCAGCAGCTTAGGAGTACACAGGGGTAACGAGCAGTACTTC
TRBJ1-3	14	TRBV6-1	.	.	CASSEGLQGNTIYF	TGTGCCAGCAGTGAAGGGCTACAGGGAAACACCATATATTTT
TRBJ2-2	15	TRBV9	few	TRBD2	CASSVGGGNTGELFF	TGTGCCAGCAGCGTTGGCGGGGGGAACACCGGGGAGCTGTTTTTT
TRBJ2-5	17	TRBV5-6	.	TRBD1	CASSLVRDRGRSGTQYF	TGTGCCAGCAGCTTGGTTAGGGACAGGGGCCGGTCGGGGACCCAGTACTTC
TRBJ1-2	14	TRBV5-5	.	TRBD1	CASSSQGDGYGYTF	TGTGCCAGCAGCTCACAGGGGGACGGCTATGGCTACACCTTC
TRBJ1-1	13	TRBV7-2	few	.	CASRQARNTEAFF	TGTGCCAGCAGGCAGGCCCGGAACACTGAAGCTTTCTTT